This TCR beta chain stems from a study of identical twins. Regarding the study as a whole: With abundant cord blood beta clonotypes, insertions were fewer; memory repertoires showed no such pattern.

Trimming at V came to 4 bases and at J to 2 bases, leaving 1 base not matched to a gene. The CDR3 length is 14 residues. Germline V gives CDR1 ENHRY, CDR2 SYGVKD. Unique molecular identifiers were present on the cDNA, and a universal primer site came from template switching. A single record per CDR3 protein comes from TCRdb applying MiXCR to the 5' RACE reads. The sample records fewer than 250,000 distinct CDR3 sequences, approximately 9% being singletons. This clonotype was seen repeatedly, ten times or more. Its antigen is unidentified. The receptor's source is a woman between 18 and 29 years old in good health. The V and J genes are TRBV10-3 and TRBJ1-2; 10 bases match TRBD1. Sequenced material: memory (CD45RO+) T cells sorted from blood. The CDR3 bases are TGTGCCATCAGTGGGGGACAGGGGAACTATGGCTACACCTTC. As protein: CAISGGQGNYGYTF.